What follows is one TCR beta chain and its context. CDR3 length: 14 amino acids. Germline V gene data show CDR1 as SGHKS and CDR2 as YYEKEE (reference sequence). The V end was cut by 1 base, the J end by 0 bases, with 8 bases between. TCRdb's table, derived via immunoSEQ multiplex PCR, lists solely in-frame clones and lacks some. This sample has some 31,000 clones, with approximately 90% found just once. This specimen comes from a study of T cell changes during pregnancy in multiple sclerosis. V is TRBV5-5 and J is TRBJ2-7; D may be TRBD1 (6 bases). Sequenced material: CD8+ T cells from peripheral blood mononuclear cells, taken in the third trimester of pregnancy. This sequence originates from a female donor with multiple sclerosis, enrolled in a pregnancy study. CDR3 sequence: CASSLRDTSYEQYF. CDR3 DNA sequence: TGTGCCAGCAGCTTGAGGGACACCTCCTACGAGCAGTACTTC.